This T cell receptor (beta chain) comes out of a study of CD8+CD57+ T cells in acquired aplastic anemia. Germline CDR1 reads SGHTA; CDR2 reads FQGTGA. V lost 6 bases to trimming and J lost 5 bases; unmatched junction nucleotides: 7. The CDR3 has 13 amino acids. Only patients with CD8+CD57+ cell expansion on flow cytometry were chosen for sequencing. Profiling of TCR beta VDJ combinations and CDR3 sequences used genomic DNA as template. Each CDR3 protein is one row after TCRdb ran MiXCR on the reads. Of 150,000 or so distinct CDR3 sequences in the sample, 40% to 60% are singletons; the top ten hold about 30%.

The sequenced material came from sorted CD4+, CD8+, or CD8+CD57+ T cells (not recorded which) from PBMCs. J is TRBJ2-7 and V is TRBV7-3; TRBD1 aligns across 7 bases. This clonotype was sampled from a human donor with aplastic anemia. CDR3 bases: TGTGCCAGCAGGTACCCCGGGACAGACGAGCAGTACTTC. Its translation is CASRYPGTDEQYF.